This T cell receptor beta chain was obtained from a study of blood T cell repertoires in COVID-19. Profiled with immunoSEQ multiplex PCR; TCRdb holds only in-frame clones, not every one. The repertoire has over 200,000 clones, roughly 92% of them found once; the top ten carry around 0.84%. V lost 2 bases and J lost 0, with 18 bases in between. Per the germline V gene, CDR1 is SGHTS and CDR2 is YDEGEE. The CDR3 has 18 residues. The source is a man between 60 and 70 years old with COVID-19, enrolled during active disease. This rearrangement joins TRBV5-8 to TRBJ1-5, with a weak D call TRBD1 (6 bases). The sequencing input was peripheral blood. CDR3 in DNA: TGTGCCAGCAGCTTACTACTTCTACAGGGATATAGCAATCAGCCCCAGCATTTT. This translates into CASSLLLLQGYSNQPQHF.